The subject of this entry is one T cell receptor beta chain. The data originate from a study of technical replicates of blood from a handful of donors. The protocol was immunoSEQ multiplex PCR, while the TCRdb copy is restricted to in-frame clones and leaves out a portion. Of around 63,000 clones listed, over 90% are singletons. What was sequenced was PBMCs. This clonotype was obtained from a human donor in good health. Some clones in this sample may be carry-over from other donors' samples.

The CDR3 reads CASSMTGSSYNSPLHF. The CDR3 nucleotides read TGTGCCAGCAGCATGACAGGTAGCTCCTATAATTCACCCCTCCACTTT. V is TRBV7-2 and J is TRBJ1-6; D is perhaps TRBD1 (6 bases). Trimming shortened V by 5 bases and J by 0 bases, and 11 bases separated the two germline ends. The CDR3 totals 16 residues. CDR1 is SGHTA, CDR2 FQGNSA, per germline.